Below are 5 T cell receptor beta chains sequenced from a single sample in a study of blood T cell repertoires in COVID-19. Sequencing was performed with immunoSEQ multiplex PCR; in TCRdb, only in-frame clones are kept and a portion is missing. Of more than 85,000 clones listed, roughly 86% are singletons. Sequenced: peripheral blood. These receptors originate from a woman aged 55-69 years with acute or convalescent COVID-19.

The chain recombines TRBV27 with TRBJ1-5; D is ambiguous. Trimming cost V 5 bases and J 6 bases, with 20 bases left between them. Germline V gene lookup returns CDR1 MNHEY and CDR2 SMNVEV (reference sequence). CDR3 length equals 16 residues. The CDR3 reads CASSPVPWLDIQPQHF. The CDR3 nucleotides are TGTGCCAGCAGTCCGGTCCCTTGGTTAGACATTCAGCCCCAGCATTTT.

The chain combines TRBV6-2 or TRBV6-3 with TRBJ2-7; 7 nucleotides agree with TRBD2. Trimming removed 5 bases from V and 6 bases from J; junction bases left unmatched: 10. CDR1 and CDR2 from the germline V gene are MNHEY and SVGEGT. The CDR3 has 14 amino acids. The CDR3 spells CASSNGLVPLEQYF. As DNA, the CDR3 is TGTGCCAGCAGTAACGGACTAGTTCCACTCGAGCAGTACTTC.

The chain combines TRBV29-1 with TRBJ2-3; D gene unclear. Germline-derived CDR1 and CDR2 are SQVTM and ANQGSEA. The V end lost 4 bases, the J end lost 0 bases, and 8 bases lay between the germline ends. The CDR3 covers 13 residues. As DNA, the CDR3 is TGCAGCGTTGCGTGGCTGAGCACAGATACGCAGTATTTT. Its protein product is CSVAWLSTDTQYF.

The J gene is TRBJ1-1, the V gene TRBV4-1, with 7 bases that match TRBD1. Per germline, CDR1 MGHRA and CDR2 YSYEKL. V lost 0 bases, J lost 1 base, and 11 bases stayed unmatched. This CDR3 spans 18 amino acids. The CDR3 DNA reads TGCGCCAGCAGCCAAGATTCCGGTACAGGGGCCAGGAACACTGAAGCTTTCTTT. This translates into CASSQDSGTGARNTEAFF.

This chain links TRBV14 with TRBJ1-1; 10 nucleotides align to TRBD1. The CDR3 contains 15 residues. Germline trimming cut 6 bases from V and 9 bases from J; bases unmatched to any gene: 13. Germline CDR1 is SGHDN and CDR2 is FVKESK. CDR3 in amino acids: CASSRAGTGVFQAFF. DNA for the CDR3: TGTGCCAGCAGTCGAGCCGGGACAGGGGTATTTCAAGCTTTCTTT.